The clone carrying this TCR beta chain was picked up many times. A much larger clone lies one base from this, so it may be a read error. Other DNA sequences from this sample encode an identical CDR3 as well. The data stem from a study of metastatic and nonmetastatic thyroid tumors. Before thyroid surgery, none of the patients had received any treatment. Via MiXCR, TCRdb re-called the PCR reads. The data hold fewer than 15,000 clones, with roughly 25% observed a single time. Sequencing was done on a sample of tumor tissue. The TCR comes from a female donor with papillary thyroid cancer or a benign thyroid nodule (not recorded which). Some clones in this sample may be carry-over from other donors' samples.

The CDR3, as DNA: TGTGCCACCAGCAGAGACGGGAAGGACTCTAGCACAGATACGCAGTATTTT. Its protein product is CATSRDGKDSSTDTQYF. J is TRBJ2-3 and V is TRBV15, with D maybe TRBD2 (5 bases). The CDR3 has 17 amino acids. The V end was cut by 0 bases, the J end by 0 bases, with 13 bases between. Germline V gene sequence: CDR1 LNHNV, CDR2 YYDKDF (reference sequence). Together with reference TRBV15 and TRBJ2-3, the CDR3 gives the full variable domain: DAMVIQNPRYQVTQFGKPVTLSCSQTLNHNVMYWYQQKSSQAPKLLFHYYDKDFNNEADTPDNFQSRRPNTSFCFLDIRSPGLGDTAMYLCATSRDGKDSSTDTQYFGPGTRLTVL.